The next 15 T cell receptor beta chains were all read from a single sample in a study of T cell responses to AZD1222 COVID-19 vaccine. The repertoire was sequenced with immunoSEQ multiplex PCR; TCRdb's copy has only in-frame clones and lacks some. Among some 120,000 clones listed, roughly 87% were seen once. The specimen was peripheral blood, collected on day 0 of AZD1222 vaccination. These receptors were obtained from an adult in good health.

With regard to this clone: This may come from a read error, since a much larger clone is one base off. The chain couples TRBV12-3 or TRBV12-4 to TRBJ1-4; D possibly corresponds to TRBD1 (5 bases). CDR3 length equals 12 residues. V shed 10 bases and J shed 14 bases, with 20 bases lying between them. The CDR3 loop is CANSLDGARLFF. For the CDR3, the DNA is TGTGCCAACAGCCTCGACGGGGCAAGGCTGTTTTTT.

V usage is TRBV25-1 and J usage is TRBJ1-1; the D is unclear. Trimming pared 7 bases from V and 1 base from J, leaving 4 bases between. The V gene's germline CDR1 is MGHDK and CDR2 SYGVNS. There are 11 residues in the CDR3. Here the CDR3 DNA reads TGTGCCAGCAAAAGGAACACTGAAGCTTTCTTT. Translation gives CASKRNTEAFF.

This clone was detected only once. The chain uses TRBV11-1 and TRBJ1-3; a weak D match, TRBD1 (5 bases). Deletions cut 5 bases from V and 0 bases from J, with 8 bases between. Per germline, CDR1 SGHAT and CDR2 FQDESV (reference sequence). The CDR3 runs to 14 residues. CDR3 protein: CASSIQVSGNTIYF. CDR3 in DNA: TGTGCCAGCAGCATACAGGTCTCTGGAAACACCATATATTTT.

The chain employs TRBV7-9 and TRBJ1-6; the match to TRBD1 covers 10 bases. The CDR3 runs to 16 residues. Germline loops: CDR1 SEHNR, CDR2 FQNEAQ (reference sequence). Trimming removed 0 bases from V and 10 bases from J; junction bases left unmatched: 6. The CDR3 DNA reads TGTGCCAGCAGCTTAGCACCCGGGACAGGGGAATCACCCCTCCACTTT. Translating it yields CASSLAPGTGESPLHF.

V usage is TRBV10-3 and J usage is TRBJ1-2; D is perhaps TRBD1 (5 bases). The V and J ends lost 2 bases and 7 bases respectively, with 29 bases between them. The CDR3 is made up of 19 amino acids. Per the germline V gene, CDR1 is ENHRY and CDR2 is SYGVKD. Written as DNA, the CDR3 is TGTGCCATCAGTGAGAAGGTGGGGGGAGCCACCCTCGGGAGTGTTGGCTACACCTTC. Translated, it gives CAISEKVGGATLGSVGYTF.

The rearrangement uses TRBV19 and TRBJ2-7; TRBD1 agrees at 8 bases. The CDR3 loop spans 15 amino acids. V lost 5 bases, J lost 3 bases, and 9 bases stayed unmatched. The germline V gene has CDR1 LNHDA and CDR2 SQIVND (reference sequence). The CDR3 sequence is CASSPRTGISYEQYF. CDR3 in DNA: TGTGCCAGTAGTCCCCGGACAGGGATAAGCTACGAGCAGTACTTC.

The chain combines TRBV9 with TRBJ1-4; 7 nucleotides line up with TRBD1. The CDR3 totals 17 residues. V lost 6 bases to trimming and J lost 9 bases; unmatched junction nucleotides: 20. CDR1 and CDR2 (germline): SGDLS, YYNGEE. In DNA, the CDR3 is TGTGCCAGCACCCCGGAGGGGGCGGGAACGGTGCCGAAAAAACTGTTTTTT. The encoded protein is CASTPEGAGTVPKKLFF.

The CDR3 spells CASSPGAGDADTQYF. The CDR3 nucleotides read TGTGCCAGCAGCCCCGGAGCGGGTGACGCAGATACGCAGTATTTT. The chain joins TRBV4-2 to TRBJ2-3, with D maybe TRBD2 (6 bases). The CDR3 is made up of 15 amino acids. Trimming took 4 bases from V and 4 from J, leaving 15 bases between them. The V gene's germline CDR1 is LGHNA and CDR2 YNFKEQ.

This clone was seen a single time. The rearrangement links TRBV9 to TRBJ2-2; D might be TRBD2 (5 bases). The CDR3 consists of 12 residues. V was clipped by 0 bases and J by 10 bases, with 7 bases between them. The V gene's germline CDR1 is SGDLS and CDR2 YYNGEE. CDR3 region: CASSVGREELFF. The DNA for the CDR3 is TGTGCCAGCAGCGTAGGTCGGGAGGAGCTGTTTTTT.

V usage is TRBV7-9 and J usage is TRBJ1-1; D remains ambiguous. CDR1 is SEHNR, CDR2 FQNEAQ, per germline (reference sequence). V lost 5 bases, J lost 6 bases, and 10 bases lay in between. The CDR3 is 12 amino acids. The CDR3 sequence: CASSLQGAEAFF. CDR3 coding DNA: TGTGCCAGCAGCCTACAAGGCGCTGAAGCTTTCTTT.

The CDR3 DNA sequence: TGTGCCAGCGGACCAAGCGGGATGGGCACAGATACGCAGTATTTT. Protein: CASGPSGMGTDTQYF. This chain uses TRBV6-4 with TRBJ2-3; 7 bases line up with TRBD2. This CDR3 spans 15 amino acids. V was clipped by 8 bases and J by 1 base; unmatched bases: 9. Looked up from germline, CDR1 is MRHNA and CDR2 is SNTAGT.

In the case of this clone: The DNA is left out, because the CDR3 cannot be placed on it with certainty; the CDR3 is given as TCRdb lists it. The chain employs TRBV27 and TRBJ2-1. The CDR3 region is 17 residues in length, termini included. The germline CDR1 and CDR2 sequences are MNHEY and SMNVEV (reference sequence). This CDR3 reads CASRPGYQTMSSSSQFF.

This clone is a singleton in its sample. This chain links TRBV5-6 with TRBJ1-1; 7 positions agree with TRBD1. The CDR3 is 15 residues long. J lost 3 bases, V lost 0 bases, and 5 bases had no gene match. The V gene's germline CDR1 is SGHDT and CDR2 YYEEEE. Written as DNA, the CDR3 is TGTGCCAGCAGCTTGGGGGGACAGCAATACACTGAAGCTTTCTTT. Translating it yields CASSLGGQQYTEAFF.

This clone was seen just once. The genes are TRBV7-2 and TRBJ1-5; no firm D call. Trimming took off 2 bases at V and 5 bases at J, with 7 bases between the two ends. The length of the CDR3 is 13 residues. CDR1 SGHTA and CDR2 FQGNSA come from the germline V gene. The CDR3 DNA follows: TGTGCCAGCAGCTTACGGGGAGATCAGCCCCAGCATTTT. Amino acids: CASSLRGDQPQHF.

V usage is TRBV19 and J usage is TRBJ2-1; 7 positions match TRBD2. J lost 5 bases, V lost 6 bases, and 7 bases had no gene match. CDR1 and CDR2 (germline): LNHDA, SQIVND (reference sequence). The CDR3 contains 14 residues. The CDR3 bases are TGTGCCAGTAGAGGCGGGGGTAGGCACAATGAGCAGTTCTTC. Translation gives CASRGGGRHNEQFF.